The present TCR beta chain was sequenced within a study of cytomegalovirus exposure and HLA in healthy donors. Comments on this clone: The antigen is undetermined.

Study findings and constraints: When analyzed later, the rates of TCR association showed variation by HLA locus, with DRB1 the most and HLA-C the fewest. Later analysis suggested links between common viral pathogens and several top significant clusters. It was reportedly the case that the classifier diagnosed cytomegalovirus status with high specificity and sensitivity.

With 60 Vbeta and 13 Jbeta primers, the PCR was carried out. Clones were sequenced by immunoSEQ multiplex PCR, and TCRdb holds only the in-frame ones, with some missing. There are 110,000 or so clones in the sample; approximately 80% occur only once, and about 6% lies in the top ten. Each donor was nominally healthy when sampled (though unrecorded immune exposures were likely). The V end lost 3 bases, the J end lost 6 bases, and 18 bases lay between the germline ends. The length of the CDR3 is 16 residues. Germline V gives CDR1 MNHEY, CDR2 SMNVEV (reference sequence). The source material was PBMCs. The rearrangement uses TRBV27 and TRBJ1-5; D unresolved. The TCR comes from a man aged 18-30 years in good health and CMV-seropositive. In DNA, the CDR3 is TGTGCCAGCAGTTTGGGCCCGTACCTGGCGGGTCAGCCCCAGCATTTT. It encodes CASSLGPYLAGQPQHF.